Detailed here is one T cell receptor (beta chain). Its antigen is not identified. This entry belongs to a study of shared clonotypes between healthy human individuals. General study points: Apart from blood, nothing was sampled; tissue repertoires likely differ. Clonotype sharing levels among donors were expected to vary with sequencing depth.

The germline V gene has CDR1 SQVTM and CDR2 ANQGSEA. Trimming pared 6 bases from V and 0 bases from J, leaving 14 bases between. The CDR3 loop spans 14 amino acids. Several immunoSEQ 96-well plates shared each subset's DNA, each plate a replicate. Under the authors' procedure: Filtering differed since immunoSEQ provided only junctions, with no quality scores. The protocol was immunoSEQ multiplex PCR, while the TCRdb copy is restricted to in-frame clones and leaves out a portion. The DNA gave D and trimming, while V, J and clone size come from that table. The repertoire has about 480,000 clones, 79% of them found once; the top ten carry approximately 12%.

The sequencing input was PBMCs. This receptor was obtained from a woman between 40 and 55 years old in good health. Some clones in this sample may be carry-over from other donors' samples. The rearrangement uses TRBV29-1 and TRBJ1-1; no clear D gene. Here the CDR3 reads CSVRTLQMNTEAFF. The CDR3 DNA is TGCAGCGTAAGGACCCTACAGATGAACACTGAAGCTTTCTTT.